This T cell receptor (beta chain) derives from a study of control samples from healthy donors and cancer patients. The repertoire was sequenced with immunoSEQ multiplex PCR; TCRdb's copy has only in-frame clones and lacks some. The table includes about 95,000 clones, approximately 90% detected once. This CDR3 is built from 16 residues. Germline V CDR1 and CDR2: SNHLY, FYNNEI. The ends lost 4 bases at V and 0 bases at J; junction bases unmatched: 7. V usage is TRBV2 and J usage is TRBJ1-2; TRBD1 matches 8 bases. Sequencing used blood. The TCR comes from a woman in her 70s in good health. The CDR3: CASSVSGGPTNYGYTF. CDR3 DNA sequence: TGTGCCAGCAGTGTTTCAGGGGGCCCCACTAACTATGGCTACACCTTC.